This section outlines one T cell receptor (beta chain) sequence together with its context. As processed by the authors: Cell counts per sample came from amplifying reference gene primers. Produced via immunoSEQ multiplex PCR; TCRdb's table is partial and in-frame only. The V and J calls and the clone size are those of that table, but D and trimming were determined from the DNA. The repertoire includes 150,000 to 200,000 clones, roughly 87% of them detected once, and 11% sits in the top ten. Two consecutive negative NP/OP PCR tests, clearance, or resolved symptoms defined Cohort 3 recovery. This sample is part of a study of blood T cell repertoires in COVID-19. CDR3 size: 13 residues. The germline CDR1 and CDR2 sequences are KGHSH and LQKENI. V lost 6 bases, J lost 1 base, and 9 bases lay in between.

Material for sequencing was PBMCs or T cells enriched from blood (not recorded which). V and J are TRBV18 and TRBJ1-2; D not resolved. This sequence originates from a man aged 50-60 years who had recovered from COVID-19. The CDR3 sequence: CASSSRDNYGYTF. The CDR3 bases are TGTGCCAGCTCGTCCCGAGATAACTATGGCTACACCTTC.